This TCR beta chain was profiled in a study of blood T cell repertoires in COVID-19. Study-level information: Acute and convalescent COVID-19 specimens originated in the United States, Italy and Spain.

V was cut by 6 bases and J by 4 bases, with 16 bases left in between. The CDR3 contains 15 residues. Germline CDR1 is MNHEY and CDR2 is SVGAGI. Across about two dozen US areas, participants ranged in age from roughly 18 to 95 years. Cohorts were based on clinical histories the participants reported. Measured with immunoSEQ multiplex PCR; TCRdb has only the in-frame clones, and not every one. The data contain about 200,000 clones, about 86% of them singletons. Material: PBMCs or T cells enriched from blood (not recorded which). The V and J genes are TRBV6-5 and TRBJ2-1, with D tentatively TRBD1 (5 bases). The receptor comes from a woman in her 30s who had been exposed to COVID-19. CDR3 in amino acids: CASSPSLRGYNEQFF. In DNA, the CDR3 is TGTGCCAGCAGCCCCAGTTTAAGGGGATACAATGAGCAGTTCTTC.